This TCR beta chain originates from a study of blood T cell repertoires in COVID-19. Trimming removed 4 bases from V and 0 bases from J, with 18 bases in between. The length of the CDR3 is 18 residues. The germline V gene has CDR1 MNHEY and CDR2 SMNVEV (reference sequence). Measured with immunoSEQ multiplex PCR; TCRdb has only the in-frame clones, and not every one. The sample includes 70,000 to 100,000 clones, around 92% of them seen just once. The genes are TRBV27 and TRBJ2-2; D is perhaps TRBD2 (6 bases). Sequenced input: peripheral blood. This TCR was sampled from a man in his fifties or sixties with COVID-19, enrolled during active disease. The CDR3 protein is CASSSAHRGTTNTGELFF. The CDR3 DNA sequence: TGTGCCAGCAGTTCAGCCCACCGGGGGACGACGAACACCGGGGAGCTGTTTTTT.